These 21 T cell receptor beta chains were sequenced from one sample in a study of glioma-infiltrating T cells. The iRepertoire nested amplicon-rescue multiplex PCR amplified TCR alpha and beta CDR3s from RNA. TCRdb re-called the multiplex PCR reads through MiXCR, storing one row per CDR3 protein. The sample yields a few hundred thousand distinct CDR3 sequences, 35% to 45% seen once. The sample consisted of glioma tissue, nonneoplastic brain tissue, or PBMCs (not recorded which). The receptors stem from a human donor with low-grade glioma or glioblastoma, undergoing nonglioma brain surgery, or in good health (not recorded which).

There are a few counts of this clonotype. The V gene is TRBV28, the J gene TRBJ2-3; no reliable D call. The CDR3 covers 14 residues. The V gene lost 5 bases and the J gene lost 4 bases, with 13 bases spanning the gap. Germline lookup yields CDR1 MDHEN and CDR2 SYDVKM. In DNA form, the CDR3 reads TGTGCCAGCAGTCGGCAGGTGGGCCCAGATACGCAGTATTTT. The encoded protein is CASSRQVGPDTQYF.

The chain is built from TRBV7-2 and TRBJ2-5, with D perhaps TRBD1 or TRBD2 (5 bases each). Trimming pared 3 bases from V and 5 bases from J, leaving 13 bases between. The CDR3 is 14 amino acids. CDR1 SGHTA and CDR2 FQGNSA come from the germline V gene. The CDR3 spells CASSFEGMGETQYF. CDR3 in DNA: TGTGCCAGCAGCTTTGAGGGGATGGGGGAGACCCAGTACTTC.

Ten or more counts support this clonotype. The J gene is TRBJ2-3, the V gene TRBV6-2 or TRBV6-3; D call uncertain. Deletions cut 2 bases from V and 3 bases from J, with 15 bases between. This CDR3 comprises 16 residues. The V gene's germline CDR1 is MNHEY and CDR2 SVGEGT. CDR3 in DNA: TGTGCCAGCAGTTACGACCATCAAGATACTACAGATACGCAGTATTTT. Its translation is CASSYDHQDTTDTQYF.

The sample holds many counts of this clonotype. V and J are TRBV6-1 and TRBJ2-1, with 9 bases that match TRBD1. The junction had 9 bases not matched to a gene; V was cut back by 8 bases and J by 7 bases. CDR1 is MNHNS, CDR2 SASEGT, per germline. The CDR3 has 14 residues. The CDR3 DNA is TGTGCCAGCCGATTCCGGGACAGGGTTAATGAGCAGTTCTTC. Residues: CASRFRDRVNEQFF.

Note on this clonotype: With a much larger clone just one base away, this may be a read error. J is TRBJ1-2 and V is TRBV6-2 or TRBV6-3, with D possibly matching TRBD1 (5 bases). This CDR3 region has 13 residues. Trimming cost V 5 bases and J 4 bases, with 11 bases left between them. Germline lookup yields CDR1 MNHEY and CDR2 SVGEGT. Here the CDR3 reads CASSVGTVYGYTF. The CDR3 nucleotides are TGTGCCAGCAGTGTAGGGACGGTCTATGGCTACACCTTC.

This clonotype has ten or more counts. The chain couples TRBV20-1 to TRBJ2-5, with 7 bases matching TRBD2. This CDR3 spans 14 amino acids. The V gene's germline CDR1 is DFQATT and CDR2 SNEGSKA (reference sequence). V lost 2 bases to trimming and J lost 5 bases; unmatched junction nucleotides: 8. The CDR3 here is CSARQRDGLETQYF. The DNA for the CDR3 is TGCAGTGCTAGACAGCGGGATGGCCTTGAGACCCAGTACTTC.

As to this clonotype: A read error may explain this, as a much larger clone is one base away. The gene calls are TRBV27 and TRBJ1-6; a possible D gene is TRBD1 (6 bases). The CDR3 spans 16 residues. Per germline, CDR1 MNHEY and CDR2 SMNVEV (reference sequence). For the CDR3, the DNA is TGTGCCAGCAGTTATCAGACAGGCAGCACGAATTCACCCCTCCGCTTT. Amino acids: CASSYQTGSTNSPLRF.

Concerning this clonotype itself: A much larger clone differs by one base, so this may be a read error. The chain links TRBV27 to TRBJ1-2; D might be TRBD1 (5 bases). The CDR3 loop spans 15 amino acids. The V end lost 3 bases, the J end lost 6 bases, and 17 bases lay between the germline ends. Germline CDR1 reads MNHEY; CDR2 reads SMNVEV (reference sequence). The CDR3, as DNA: TGTGCCAGCAGTTTGAGCAGGGTTTCGGTTGATGGCTACACCTTC. It encodes CASSLSRVSVDGYTF.

For this clonotype: Given a much more abundant clone one base away, this may be a read error. The chain joins TRBV6-2 or TRBV6-3 to TRBJ2-3; a possible D gene is TRBD2 (7 bases). Germline V gene lookup returns CDR1 MNHEY and CDR2 SVGEGT. There are 17 residues in the CDR3. This chain's CDR3 is CASSQHWEGGAADTRYF. DNA for the CDR3: TGTGCCAGCAGCCAACATTGGGAAGGGGGGGCGGCAGATACGCGGTATTTT.

Many counts were recorded for this clonotype. The rearrangement uses TRBV20-1 and TRBJ2-1, with a possible D match to TRBD2 (6 bases). Looked up from germline, CDR1 is DFQATT and CDR2 is SNEGSKA (reference sequence). V lost 1 base and J lost 5, with 12 bases in between. CDR3 size: 14 residues. The DNA of the CDR3 is TGCAGTGCTAGAGTTAGCGGCCTAAACAATGAGCAGTTCTTC. This codes for CSARVSGLNNEQFF.

About this clonotype itself: A much larger clonotype is one base distant, so this may be a read error. The chain links TRBV28 to TRBJ2-7; D possibly matches TRBD1 or TRBD2 (5 bases each). Germline CDR1 MDHEN, CDR2 SYDVKM. The CDR3 has 16 residues. Trimming pared 4 bases from V and 2 bases from J, leaving 18 bases between. CDR3: CASSSVSWDPTYEQYF. DNA for the CDR3: TGTGCCAGCAGTTCCGTAAGTTGGGACCCCACCTACGAGCAGTACTTC.

This clonotype came up once. J is TRBJ1-3 and V is TRBV5-1; the D is unclear. Germline CDR1 is SGHRS and CDR2 is YFSETQ. This CDR3 region has 15 residues. Trimming took off 5 bases at V and 3 bases at J, with 15 bases between the two ends. CDR3 nucleotides: TGCGCCAGCAGTCGAAGCCCCGGGAGTGGAAACACCATATATTTT. This gives the protein CASSRSPGSGNTIYF. The full variable domain, completed using reference TRBV5-1 and TRBJ1-3, is KAGVTQTPRYLIKTRGQQVTLSCSPISGHRSVSWYQQTPGQGLQFLFEYFSETQRNKGNFPGRFSGRQFSNSRSEMNVSTLELGDSALYLCASSRSPGSGNTIYFGEGSWLTVV.

This clonotype was observed at least ten times. The V call is TRBV6-2 or TRBV6-3, the J call TRBJ1-2, with D unresolved. Trimming removed 5 bases at V and 9 bases at J, with 22 bases between. Germline assignment: CDR1 MNHEY and CDR2 SVGEGT. The CDR3 contains 15 residues. CDR3 nucleotides: TGTGCCAGCAGTACAAACAGCGAGTGGCCTTATCGCTACACCTTC. As protein: CASSTNSEWPYRYTF.

Worth noting for this clonotype: A read error may account for a junction end that differs from germline. This chain connects TRBV28 to TRBJ2-2; the D is unclear. Germline CDR1 reads MDHEN; CDR2 reads SYDVKM. This CDR3 has 15 residues. CDR3: CASSLAPANAGELFF. The CDR3 coding sequence is TGTGCCAGCAGTTTAGCTCCAGCGAACGCCGGGGAGCTGTTTTTT.

The genes are TRBV27 and TRBJ2-7; 7 bases map to TRBD2. With 6 bases clipped from V and 2 bases from J, the junction kept 10 bases outside the gene matches. CDR3 length: 15 residues. Germline-derived CDR1 and CDR2 are MNHEY and SMNVEV (reference sequence). CDR3 in amino acids: CASSPDMGGAYEQYF. In DNA, the CDR3 is TGTGCCAGCAGCCCTGACATGGGGGGGGCCTACGAGCAGTACTTC.

This clonotype was recorded a few times. The V and J genes are TRBV20-1 and TRBJ2-1, with a possible D match to TRBD2 (6 bases). CDR1 and CDR2 (germline): DFQATT, SNEGSKA (reference sequence). Trimming removed 1 base from V and 0 bases from J, with 10 bases in between. CDR3 size: 15 residues. CDR3 protein: CSARVSGTSYNEQFF. CDR3 nucleotide sequence: TGCAGTGCTAGAGTTAGCGGAACCTCCTACAATGAGCAGTTCTTC.

This clonotype came up a few times. The chain combines TRBV6-2 or TRBV6-3 with TRBJ2-2; D is tentatively TRBD1 or TRBD2 (5 bases each). Trimming left V 7 bases short and J 0 bases short, with 15 bases between. CDR3 size: 16 residues. CDR1 and CDR2 from the germline V gene are MNHEY and SVGEGT. CDR3 protein: CASTPWGRTNTGELFF. The CDR3 DNA reads as TGTGCCAGCACCCCTTGGGGACGGACGAACACCGGGGAGCTGTTTTTT.

The table lists this clonotype with a few counts. This chain uses TRBV7-9 with TRBJ2-7; 8 bases map to TRBD1. This CDR3 has 15 amino acids. Germline V gives CDR1 SEHNR, CDR2 FQNEAQ (reference sequence). V was clipped by 1 base and J by 6 bases; unmatched bases: 8. Here the CDR3 DNA reads TGTGCCAGCAGCTTAGAGGCAGGGGGCTTGGGCGAGCAGTACTTC. Translated: CASSLEAGGLGEQYF.

This clonotype was found once. This chain connects TRBV7-2 to TRBJ2-7; unclear D gene. The CDR3 is made up of 13 amino acids. Trimming took off 6 bases at V and 2 bases at J, with 11 bases between the two ends. In germline, CDR1 is SGHTA, CDR2 FQGNSA. The CDR3 DNA reads TGTGCCAGCAGATTAAATCCCACCTACGAGCAGTACTTC. Its protein is CASRLNPTYEQYF.

At least ten counts were recorded for this clonotype. The chain uses TRBV27 and TRBJ2-7; D not resolved. This CDR3 has 14 amino acids. Per germline, CDR1 MNHEY and CDR2 SMNVEV (reference sequence). The V end was cut by 2 bases, the J end by 3 bases, with 11 bases between. CDR3 sequence reads: CASSLSSGGYEQYF. The CDR3 DNA reads TGTGCCAGCAGTTTAAGCTCAGGCGGCTACGAGCAGTACTTC.

This clonotype was seen repeatedly, ten times or more. The CDR3 loop reads CASSLSTLPSYEQYF. CDR3 sequence (DNA): TGTGCCAGCAGCCTTTCGACGCTGCCTTCCTACGAGCAGTACTTC. The chain has TRBV6-1 and TRBJ2-7; D gene uncertain. The V end was cut by 6 bases, the J end by 1 base, with 16 bases between. Germline loops: CDR1 MNHNS, CDR2 SASEGT. The CDR3 is 15 residues long.